What follows describes a single TCR beta chain. Its antigen is undetermined. Once cultured for roughly 10 days, the cells underwent separation to obtain CD4+ T cells. A half-volume exchange with IL-2 medium occurred on days 3 and 7. V was shortened by 4 bases and J by 8 bases, with 14 bases between the two germline ends. This CDR3 contains 13 residues. Per germline, CDR1 MNHEY and CDR2 SVGAGI. Produced via immunoSEQ multiplex PCR; TCRdb's table is partial and in-frame only. The data hold about 58,000 clones, with over 60% observed a single time. The data originate from a study of vaccination effects on CD4 cells after COVID-19. Study background: Antigen-specific CD4+ T cells were first expanded with viral peptide pools by the ViraFEST assay and only then sequenced. General study results and limits: Early post-infection timepoints were missing from the study, which also had few convalescent patients. Clones induced by infection and by vaccine showed marked clonal contraction late after vaccination.

The TCR was taken from a human donor who received a COVID-19 vaccine. The sample consisted of CD4+ T cells from PBMCs cultured without peptide, taken before COVID-19 vaccination. This sequence joins TRBV6-5 and TRBJ1-2, with a tentative D call TRBD1 (5 bases). In DNA form, the CDR3 reads TGTGCCAGCAGTTCATGGACAATCGCAGGCTACACCTTC. Translation: CASSSWTIAGYTF.